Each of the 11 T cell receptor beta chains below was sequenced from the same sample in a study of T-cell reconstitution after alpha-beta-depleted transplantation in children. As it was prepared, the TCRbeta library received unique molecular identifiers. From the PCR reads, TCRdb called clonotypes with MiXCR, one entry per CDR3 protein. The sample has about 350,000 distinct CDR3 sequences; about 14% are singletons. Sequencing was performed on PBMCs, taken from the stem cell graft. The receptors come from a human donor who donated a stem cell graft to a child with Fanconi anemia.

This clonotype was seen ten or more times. DNA of the CDR3: TGCAGTGCTTCGGGGGGATTTGAAGCTTTCTTT. Protein product: CSASGGFEAFF. This rearrangement joins TRBV20-1 to TRBJ1-1; a weak D match, TRBD1 (5 bases). Germline V gene data show CDR1 as DFQATT and CDR2 as SNEGSKA (reference sequence). This CDR3 spans 11 amino acids. V was trimmed by 5 bases and J by 7 bases, leaving 11 bases between them.

CDR3 region: CASSVGATGDQPQHF. The DNA of the CDR3 is TGTGCCAGCAGCGTAGGTGCGACAGGAGATCAGCCCCAGCATTTT. The V and J genes are TRBV9 and TRBJ1-5; maybe TRBD1 (6 bases). Germline CDR1 SGDLS, CDR2 YYNGEE. The CDR3 consists of 15 residues. V gave up 0 bases and J gave up 5 bases, with 12 bases separating them.

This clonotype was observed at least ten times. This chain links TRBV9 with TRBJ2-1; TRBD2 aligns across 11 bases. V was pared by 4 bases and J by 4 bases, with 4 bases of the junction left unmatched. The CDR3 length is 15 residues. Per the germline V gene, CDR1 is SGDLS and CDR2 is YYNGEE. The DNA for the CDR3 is TGTGCCAGCAGCCGAGGGACTAGCGGATACAATGAGCAGTTCTTC. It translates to CASSRGTSGYNEQFF.

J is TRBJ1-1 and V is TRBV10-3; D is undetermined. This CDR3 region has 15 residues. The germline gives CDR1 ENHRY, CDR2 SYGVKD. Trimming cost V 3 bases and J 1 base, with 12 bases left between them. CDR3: CAISDLLGPNTEAFF. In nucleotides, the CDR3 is TGTGCCATCAGTGACCTGCTAGGTCCGAACACTGAAGCTTTCTTT.

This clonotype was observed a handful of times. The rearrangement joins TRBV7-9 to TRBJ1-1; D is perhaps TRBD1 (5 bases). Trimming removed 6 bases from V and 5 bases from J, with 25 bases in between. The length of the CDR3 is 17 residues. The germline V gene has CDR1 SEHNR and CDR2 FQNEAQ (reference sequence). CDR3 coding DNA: TGTGCCAGCAGTCCTTATGAGGGGAGTGGGGGAGGAACTGAAGCTTTCTTT. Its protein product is CASSPYEGSGGGTEAFF.

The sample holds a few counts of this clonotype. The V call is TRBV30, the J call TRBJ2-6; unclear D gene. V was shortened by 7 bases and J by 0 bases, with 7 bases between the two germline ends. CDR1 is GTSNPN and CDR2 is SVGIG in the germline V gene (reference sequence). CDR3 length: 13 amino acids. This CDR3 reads CASDPSGANVLTF. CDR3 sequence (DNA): TGTGCCTCCGACCCCTCTGGGGCCAACGTCCTGACTTTC. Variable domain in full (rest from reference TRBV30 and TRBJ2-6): SQTIHQWPATLVQPVGSPLSLECTVEGTSNPNLYWYRQAAGRGLQLLFYSVGIGQISSEVPQNLSASRPQDRQFILSSKKLLLSDSGFYLCASDPSGANVLTFGAGSRLTVL.

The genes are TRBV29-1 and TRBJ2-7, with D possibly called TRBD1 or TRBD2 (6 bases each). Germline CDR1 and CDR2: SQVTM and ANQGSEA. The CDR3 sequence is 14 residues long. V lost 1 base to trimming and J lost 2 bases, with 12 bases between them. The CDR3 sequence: CSVEAPGAPYEQYF. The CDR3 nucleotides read TGCAGCGTTGAAGCCCCGGGGGCTCCCTACGAGCAGTACTTC.

CDR3 sequence: CASKGGLVGYTF. For the CDR3, the DNA is TGTGCCAGCAAAGGGGGATTGGTCGGCTACACCTTC. The chain links TRBV28 to TRBJ1-2, with D maybe TRBD1 (6 bases). Germline values: CDR1 MDHEN, CDR2 SYDVKM. CDR3 length equals 12 residues. Trimming left V 7 bases short and J 8 bases short, with 14 bases between.

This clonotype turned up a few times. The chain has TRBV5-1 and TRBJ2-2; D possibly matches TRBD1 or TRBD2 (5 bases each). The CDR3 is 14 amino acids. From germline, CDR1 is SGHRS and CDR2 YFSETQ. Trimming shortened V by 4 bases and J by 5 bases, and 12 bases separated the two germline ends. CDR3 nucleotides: TGCGCCAGCAGCCCTCGGTGGGGGACCGGGGAGCTGTTTTTT. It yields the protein CASSPRWGTGELFF.

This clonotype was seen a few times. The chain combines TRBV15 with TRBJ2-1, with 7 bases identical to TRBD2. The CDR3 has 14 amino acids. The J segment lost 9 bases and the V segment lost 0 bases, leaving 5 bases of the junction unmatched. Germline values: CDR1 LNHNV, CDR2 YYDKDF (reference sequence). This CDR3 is CATSRDRGDGEQFF. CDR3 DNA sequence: TGTGCCACCAGCAGAGATCGGGGGGACGGTGAGCAGTTCTTC. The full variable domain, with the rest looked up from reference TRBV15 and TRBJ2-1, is DAMVIQNPRYQVTQFGKPVTLSCSQTLNHNVMYWYQQKSSQAPKLLFHYYDKDFNNEADTPDNFQSRRPNTSFCFLDIRSPGLGDTAMYLCATSRDRGDGEQFFGPGTRLTVL.

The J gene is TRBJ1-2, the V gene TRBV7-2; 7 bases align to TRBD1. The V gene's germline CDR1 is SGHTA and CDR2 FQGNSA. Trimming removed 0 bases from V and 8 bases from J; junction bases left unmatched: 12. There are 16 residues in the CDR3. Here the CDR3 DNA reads TGTGCCAGCAGCTTAGCTATGGAGAGGGGGCTTTCGGGCTACACCTTC. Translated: CASSLAMERGLSGYTF.